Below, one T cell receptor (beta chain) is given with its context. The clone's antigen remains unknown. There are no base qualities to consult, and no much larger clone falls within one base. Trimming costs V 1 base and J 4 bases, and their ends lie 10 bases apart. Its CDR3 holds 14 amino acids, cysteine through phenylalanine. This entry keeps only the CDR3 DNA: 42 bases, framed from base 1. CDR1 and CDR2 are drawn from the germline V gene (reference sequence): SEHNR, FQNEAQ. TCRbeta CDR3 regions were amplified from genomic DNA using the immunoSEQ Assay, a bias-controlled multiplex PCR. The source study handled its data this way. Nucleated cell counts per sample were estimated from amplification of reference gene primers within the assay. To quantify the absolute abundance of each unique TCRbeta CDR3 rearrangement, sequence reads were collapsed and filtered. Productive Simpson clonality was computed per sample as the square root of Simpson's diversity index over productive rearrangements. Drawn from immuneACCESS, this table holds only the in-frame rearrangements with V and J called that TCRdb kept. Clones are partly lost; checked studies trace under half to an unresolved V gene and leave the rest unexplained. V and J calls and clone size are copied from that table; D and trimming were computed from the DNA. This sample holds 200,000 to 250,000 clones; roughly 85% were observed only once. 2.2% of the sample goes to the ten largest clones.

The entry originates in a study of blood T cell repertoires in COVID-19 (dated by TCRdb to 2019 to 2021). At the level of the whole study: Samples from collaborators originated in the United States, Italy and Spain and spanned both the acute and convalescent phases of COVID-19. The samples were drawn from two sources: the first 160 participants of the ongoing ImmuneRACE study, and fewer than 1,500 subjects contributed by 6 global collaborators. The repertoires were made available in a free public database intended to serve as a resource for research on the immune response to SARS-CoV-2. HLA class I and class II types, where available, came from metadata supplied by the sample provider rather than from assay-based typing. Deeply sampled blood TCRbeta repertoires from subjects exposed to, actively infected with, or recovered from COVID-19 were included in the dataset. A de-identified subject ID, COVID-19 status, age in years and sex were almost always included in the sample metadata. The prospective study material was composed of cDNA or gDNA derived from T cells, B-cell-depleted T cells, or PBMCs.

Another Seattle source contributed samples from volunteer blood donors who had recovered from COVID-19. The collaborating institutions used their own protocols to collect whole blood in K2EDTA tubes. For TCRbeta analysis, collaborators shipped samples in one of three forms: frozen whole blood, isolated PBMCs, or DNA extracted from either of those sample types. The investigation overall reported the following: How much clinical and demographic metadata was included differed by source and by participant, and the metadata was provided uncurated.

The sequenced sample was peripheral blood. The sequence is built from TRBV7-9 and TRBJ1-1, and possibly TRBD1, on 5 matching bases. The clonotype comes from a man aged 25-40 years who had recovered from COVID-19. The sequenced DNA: TGTGCCAGCAGCTTAGTGCCCAGGGCCACTGAAGCTTTCTTT. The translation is CASSLVPRATEAFF.